This record covers a single T cell receptor (beta chain). The clone's antigen remains unknown. Base qualities are not at hand, and no much larger clone is one base apart. The sample belongs to a study of shared clonotypes between healthy human individuals (dated by TCRdb to the early 2020s). Regarding the complete study: The cohort included three men and a couple of women between 18 and 49 years of age. For each donor, CD4 naive and CD4 memory were each run on three plates, CD8 naive on two plates, and CD8 memory on one plate. The study deeply sequenced blood TCR repertoires of five healthy adults to estimate repertoire size and the extent of clonotype sharing between individuals. Between about 0.8 and 9 billion PBMCs per donor were obtained by leukapheresis. To increase sequencing depth and limit assay-specific biases, different laboratories used diverse techniques to prepare libraries and sequence TCR repertoires.

Using the deep immunoSEQ assay, TCR CDR3 regions were amplified from genomic DNA by multiplex PCR. Extracted genomic DNA from each cell subset was distributed evenly across all wells of several immunoSEQ 96-well plates, and each plate was treated as a replicate. For sorted subsets, each replicate PCR was loaded with 200 ng genomic DNA, equivalent to about 30,000 T cell genomes. Purified libraries were measured with a Qubit 3.0 fluorometer, size-checked on a Bioanalyzer 2100, and measured again with the KAPA Library Quantification kit. Every immunoSEQ 96-well plate was sequenced on a dedicated single-read 150-cycle Illumina NextSeq 550 flow cell. The source study handled its data this way. The immunoSEQ output contained only junctional sequences without quality scores, so filtering could not match that applied to full-length reads. To assign V/J genes and CDR3, sequences were annotated using PyIR, a Python wrapper for IgBLAST v1.9, with IMGT germline references. Any read was removed if the V/J assignment was weak (E-value above 1e-6), the CDR3 was missing, or the read contained stop codons, out-of-frame junctions, or ambiguous translated residues. V3J clonotypes were defined as sequences sharing an identical inferred V gene, J gene, and CDR3 amino acid sequence. To compute the percentage overlap between repertoires, the number of shared unique clonotypes was divided by the size of the smaller repertoire. Richness of each repertoire was evaluated using RTK rarefaction, the Chao1 estimator, and Recon v2.1 estimates of unobserved clonotypes. Generation probabilities were computed with OLGA for all TCRbeta clonotypes obtained by the gDNA method from a handful of donors. TCRdb's version of the immuneACCESS table is confined to in-frame rearrangements and falls short of the full clone set. An unresolved V gene accounts for under half of the shortfall where checked; the remainder is of unknown origin. The D gene and trimming were derived from the DNA, and the V and J assignments and clone size from that table. The sample contains some 1,100,000 clones, approximately 78% of them found a single time. The ten largest clonotypes hold under 0.6% of the sample.

What the authors observed across the whole study: Because the study included a small number of donors, the genetic and exposure-history diversity represented was limited. Estimated clonotype richness was generally larger for naive than for memory subsets. Incomplete sequencing was indicated by rarefaction of sorted-subset datasets, despite the large sequencing depth. Compared with non-shared clonotypes, the clonotypes found in all four sorted-subset donors had higher generation probabilities. Across a few donors, roughly 5.4% of naive CD4, roughly 3.4% of naive CD8, 2% to 2.5% of memory CD4, and about 0.4% of memory CD8 clonotypes were shared. Sampling was restricted to blood, and TCR repertoires in tissues likely differ from the TCR repertoires found in blood. Pairwise subsampling led to the expectation that sequencing depth would affect the degree of clonotype sharing among donors.

The donors were healthy, HIV-negative adults with no recently reported acute infections or vaccinations. All donors were Caucasian adults living in Nashville, Tennessee, USA. CD4+ T cells were enriched through magnetic negative selection, after which naive cells were positively selected on CD45RA and the remaining negative fraction served as the memory subset. Blood was collected by leukapheresis, and PBMCs were isolated by Ficoll-Histopaque density gradient centrifugation and then cryopreserved in liquid nitrogen vapor phase. Analytical flow cytometry was used to check the purity and quantity of every magnetically sorted T cell population. From each sorted fraction, genomic DNA was isolated and quantified by UV absorbance on a Nanodrop 2000c. The CDR3 starts with the cysteine, ends with the phenylalanine, and has 15 residues. Only the CDR3 region is kept as DNA, spanning 45 bases read in frame from base 1. Trimming removed 4 bases from V and 6 bases from J; the gene matches leave 7 bases unexplained. CDR1 and CDR2 (SGHKS, YYEKEE) derive from the germline V gene (reference sequence).

The rearrangement joined TRBV5-5 to TRBJ1-4; TRBD1 lines up with 9 middle nucleotides. The sequence was collected from a young man in good health. Some clones in this sample may be carry-over from other donors' samples. Sequenced input: memory CD4+ T cells from PBMCs. Taken with the paper, the label for cell subset or site translates to: CD45RA-negative fraction. In nucleotide form, the sequence is TGTGCCAGCAGCCGCTCGACAGGGGGGGATGAAAAACTGTTTTTT. Its protein reads: CASSRSTGGDEKLFF.